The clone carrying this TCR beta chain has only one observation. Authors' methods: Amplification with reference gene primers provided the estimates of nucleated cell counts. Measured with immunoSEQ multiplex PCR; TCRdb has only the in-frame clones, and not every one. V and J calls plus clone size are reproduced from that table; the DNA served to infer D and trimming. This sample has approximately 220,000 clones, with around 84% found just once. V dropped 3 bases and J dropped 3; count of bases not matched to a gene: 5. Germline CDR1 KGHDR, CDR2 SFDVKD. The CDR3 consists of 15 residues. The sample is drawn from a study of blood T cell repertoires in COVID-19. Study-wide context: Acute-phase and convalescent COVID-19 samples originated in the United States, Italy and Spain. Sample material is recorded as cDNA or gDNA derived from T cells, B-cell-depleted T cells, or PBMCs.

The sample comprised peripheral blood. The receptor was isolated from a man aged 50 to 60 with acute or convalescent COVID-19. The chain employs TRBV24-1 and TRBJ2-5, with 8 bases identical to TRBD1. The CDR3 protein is CATSDGGTGKETQYF. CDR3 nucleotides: TGTGCCACCAGTGATGGCGGGACAGGAAAAGAGACCCAGTACTTC.